The rows below give T cell receptor beta chains drawn from one sample of a study of blood T cell repertoires in COVID-19. The data were produced by immunoSEQ multiplex PCR, yet TCRdb's version contains in-frame clones alone and is incomplete. The sample has some 130,000 clones, 75% to 90% seen once. Sequencing input: peripheral blood. The receptors were gathered from a man aged 60 to 75 with active or convalescent COVID-19. Each CDR3 is given with its conserved first and last residue. The D gene is left open where the match is weak. Part of the rows lack a size; the others show once, few, many or a class for expanded clones.

V	size	D	J	CDR3	DNA
TRBV18	-	TRBD2	TRBJ2-3	CASSPGGGTDTQYF	TGTGCCAGCTCACCGGGGGGGGGCACAGATACGCAGTATTTT
TRBV24-1	-	-	TRBJ2-1	CACLMDSHNEQFF	TGTGCCTGTCTAATGGACAGCCACAATGAGCAGTTCTTC
TRBV27	-	TRBD1	TRBJ2-3	CASSPWDREVQYF	TGTGCCAGCAGTCCCTGGGACAGGGAAGTGCAGTATTTT
TRBV5-4	-	TRBD2	TRBJ2-5	CASSPGLADQETQYF	TGTGCCAGCAGCCCGGGACTAGCGGACCAAGAGACCCAGTACTTC
TRBV28	-	-	TRBJ1-1	CASSLTEENTEAFF	TGTGCCAGCAGTTTGACTGAGGAAAACACTGAAGCTTTCTTT
TRBV6-2/TRBV6-3	-	TRBD2	TRBJ2-1	CASSGRLAGVYNEQFF	TGTGCCAGCAGTGGCCGACTAGCGGGGGTCTACAATGAGCAGTTCTTC
TRBV18	-	-	TRBJ1-6	CASSPYSAVDNSPLHF	TGTGCCAGCTCACCCTACAGTGCAGTCGATAATTCACCCCTCCACTTT
TRBV3-1/TRBV3-2	-	TRBD2	TRBJ2-7	CASSQSAGRPYEQYF	TGTGCCAGCAGCCAATCAGCGGGGAGACCTTACGAGCAGTACTTC
TRBV18	-	TRBD1	TRBJ2-7	CASSATGAEQYF	TGTGCCAGCTCAGCGACAGGGGCCGAGCAGTACTTC
TRBV6-2/TRBV6-3	-	TRBD1	TRBJ1-6	CASSSPGTGINSPLHF	TGTGCCAGCAGCTCACCCGGGACAGGGATCAATTCACCCCTCCACTTT
TRBV6-6	-	-	TRBJ1-5	CASSGGAGNQPQHF	TGTGCCAGCAGTGGGGGGGCAGGCAATCAGCCCCAGCATTTT
TRBV7-2	-	-	TRBJ2-7	CASRHTGYYEQYF	TGTGCCAGCAGACATACAGGTTACTACGAGCAGTACTTC
TRBV7-9	-	TRBD1	TRBJ2-7	CASSPSGTGANEQYF	TGTGCCAGCAGCCCATCCGGGACAGGGGCAAACGAGCAGTACTTC
TRBV19	-	-	TRBJ2-2	CASSGDILGELFF	TGTGCCAGTAGTGGGGACATCCTCGGGGAGCTGTTTTTT
TRBV28	-	TRBD1	TRBJ1-4	CASSSGQEEKLFF	TGTGCCAGCAGTTCCGGACAGGAGGAAAAACTGTTTTTT
TRBV27	-	-	TRBJ1-3	CAKRQQDGNTIYF	TGTGCCAAAAGACAGCAGGATGGAAACACCATATATTTT
TRBV3-1/TRBV3-2	-	TRBD2	TRBJ2-2	CASSQGGGRDTGELFF	TGTGCCAGCAGCCAAGGGGGAGGGCGAGACACCGGGGAGCTGTTTTTT
TRBV19	few	TRBD1	TRBJ1-2	CASSPAGGGAVGGYTF	TGTGCCAGTAGTCCGGCGGGAGGGGGCGCGGTCGGCGGCTACACCTTC
TRBV18	-	TRBD1	TRBJ1-3	CASSPPGQAISGNTIYF	TGTGCCAGCTCACCACCGGGACAGGCTATCTCTGGAAACACCATATATTTT
TRBV12-3/TRBV12-4	-	-	TRBJ1-2	CASSRTRVGYTF	TGTGCCAGCAGCCGTACCCGGGTCGGCTACACCTTC
TRBV7-2	once	-	TRBJ2-5	CASSPSGSGQGTQYF	TGTGCCAGCAGCCCTTCGGGTAGCGGCCAGGGGACCCAGTACTTC
TRBV19	-	-	TRBJ1-1	CASSTAGNTEAFF	TGTGCCAGTAGTACTGCCGGGAACACTGAAGCTTTCTTT
TRBV30	once	-	TRBJ1-2	CAWSPRLYGYTF	TGTGCCTGGAGTCCTCGTCTTTATGGCTACACCTTC
TRBV19	-	-	TRBJ1-1	CASSIRKEGTEAFF	TGTGCCAGTAGTATAAGAAAGGAGGGGACTGAAGCTTTCTTT
TRBV4-1	-	TRBD1	TRBJ1-5	CASSPAGQGAYGLQHF	TGCGCCAGCAGCCCTGCTGGTCAGGGGGCTTACGGGCTCCAGCATTTT
TRBV30	-	TRBD1	TRBJ1-5	CASNHEQGAPHSNQPQHF	TGTGCCTCCAACCATGAACAGGGGGCTCCCCATAGCAATCAGCCCCAGCATTTT
TRBV7-3	-	TRBD2	TRBJ2-3	CASSLTGRSGARTDTQYF	TGTGCCAGCAGCTTAACGGGGAGGAGCGGGGCTCGCACAGATACGCAGTATTTT
TRBV9	-	-	TRBJ1-4	CASSPEGANEKLFF	TGTGCCAGCAGCCCGGAAGGGGCAAATGAAAAACTGTTTTTT
TRBV7-3	-	-	TRBJ2-7	CASSPAGSYEQYF	TGTGCCAGCAGCCCGGCGGGCTCCTACGAGCAGTACTTC
TRBV24-1	-	-	TRBJ2-3	CATSDLGGEDTQYF	TGTGCCACCAGTGATTTGGGCGGGGAGGATACGCAGTATTTT
TRBV7-3	-	TRBD2	TRBJ2-7	CASSLMLAGPIRTYVPTSPYEQYF	TGTGCCAGCAGCTTAATGCTAGCGGGACCAATCCGAACATACGTCCCCACCTCGCCCTACGAGCAGTACTTC
TRBV5-4	-	-	TRBJ1-2	CASSLGQPSGYGYTF	TGTGCCAGCAGCTTGGGACAGCCGAGTGGCTATGGCTACACCTTC
TRBV7-9	-	TRBD2	TRBJ2-3	CASSLGTSGGSTDTQYF	TGTGCCAGCAGCTTGGGGACTAGCGGGGGGTCCACAGATACGCAGTATTTT
TRBV4-2	-	TRBD2	TRBJ2-7	CASSRLAGPHEQYF	TGTGCCAGCAGCCGGTTAGCGGGGCCCCACGAGCAGTACTTC
TRBV7-2	-	TRBD1	TRBJ2-5	CASSRDRGRETQYF	TGTGCCAGCAGCCGGGACAGGGGGCGAGAGACCCAGTACTTC
TRBV11-1	-	-	TRBJ1-1	CASSLPGNTEAFF	TGTGCCAGCAGCTTACCGGGGAACACTGAAGCTTTCTTT
TRBV4-1	-	TRBD1	TRBJ2-3	CASSQLGGPTSTDTQYF	TGCGCCAGCAGCCAATTAGGGGGCCCCACTTCCACAGATACGCAGTATTTT
TRBV18	-	-	TRBJ2-5	CASSPAPGETQYF	TGTGCCAGCTCACCTGCCCCGGGGGAGACCCAGTACTTC
TRBV18	-	-	TRBJ2-2	CASSPRTANSNTGELFF	TGTGCCAGCTCACCTCGGACTGCAAACTCGAACACCGGGGAGCTGTTTTTT